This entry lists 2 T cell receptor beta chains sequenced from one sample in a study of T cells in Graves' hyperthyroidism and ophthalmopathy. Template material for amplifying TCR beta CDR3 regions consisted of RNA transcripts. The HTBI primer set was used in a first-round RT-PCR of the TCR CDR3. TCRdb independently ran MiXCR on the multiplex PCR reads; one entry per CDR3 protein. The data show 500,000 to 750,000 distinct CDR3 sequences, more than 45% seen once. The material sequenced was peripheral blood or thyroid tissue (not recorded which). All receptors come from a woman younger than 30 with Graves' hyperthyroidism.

CDR3 in DNA: TGTGCCATCACCCCTGCGGCTAGCGGGGGGACGGAGCAGTACTTC. Translating it yields CAITPAASGGTEQYF. This rearrangement joins TRBV10-3 to TRBJ2-7, with 11 bases matching TRBD2. This CDR3 comprises 15 residues. With V trimmed by 7 bases and J by 7 bases, 12 bases remained unmatched. Germline V gene lookup returns CDR1 ENHRY and CDR2 SYGVKD.

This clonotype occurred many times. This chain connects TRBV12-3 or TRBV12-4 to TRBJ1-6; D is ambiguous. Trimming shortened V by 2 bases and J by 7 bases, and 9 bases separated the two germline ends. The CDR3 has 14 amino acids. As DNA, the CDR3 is TGTGCCAGCAGTTTACGGGGTACAAATTCACCCCTCCACTTT. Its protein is CASSLRGTNSPLHF.